The T cell receptor beta chain described here comes from a study of blood T cell repertoires in COVID-19. Overall study context: T cells, B-cell-depleted T cells, or PBMCs supplied cDNA or gDNA.

The CDR3 runs 16 residues. V trimming: 1 base; J trimming: 0 bases; junction bases outside the gene matches: 6. CDR1 and CDR2 (germline): MGHRA, YSYEKL. Study members were between roughly 18 and 89 years old and lived in approximately 25 US regions. In the study's own analysis: Estimation of nucleated cell counts was performed using reference gene primer amplification. This table comes from immunoSEQ multiplex PCR, and its TCRdb copy is limited to in-frame clones, with some not included. Clone size and V and J calls were adopted from that table, with D and trimming inferred from the DNA. Altogether about 220,000 clones are present, approximately 84% being singletons, with the ten largest covering approximately 16%. This clone was seen just once.

This TCR was recovered from a man in his forties or fifties who had recovered from COVID-19. The sequencing input was PBMCs or T cells enriched from blood (not recorded which). The chain has TRBV4-1 and TRBJ2-7; 7 nucleotides align to TRBD2. This chain's CDR3 is CASSQGLGGSSYEQYF. In DNA form, the CDR3 reads TGCGCCAGCAGCCAAGGTCTGGGGGGGAGCTCCTACGAGCAGTACTTC.